This T cell receptor beta chain was obtained from a study of shared clonotypes between healthy human individuals (dated by TCRdb to about 2020). Study-wide context: The cohort included a few men and two women between 18 and 49 years of age. Per donor, three plates each were used for CD4 naive and CD4 memory, two for CD8 naive, and one for CD8 memory. Blood TCR repertoires of about five healthy adults were deeply sequenced to estimate repertoire size and the extent of clonotype sharing between individuals. Libraries were prepared and TCR repertoires were sequenced by different laboratories using diverse techniques, in order to increase sequencing depth and limit assay-specific biases. Between about 0.8 and 9.5 billion PBMCs per donor were obtained by leukapheresis.

In regard to this clone: This clone's antigen is unknown. Qualities for individual bases were not recorded, and no much larger clone is one base off.

V is reduced by 3 bases and J by 4 bases, leaving a spacing of 14 bases between them. Measured from the cysteine to the phenylalanine, the CDR3 is 15 residues long. The only DNA kept is the CDR3, 45 bases in frame from the first base. The germline V gene (reference sequence) sets CDR1 to SEHNR and CDR2 to FQNEAQ. Points the paper makes about the study in general: Because the study included only a small number of donors, the genetic and exposure-history diversity represented was limited. Clonotypes shared by all four sorted-subset donors showed higher generation probabilities than non-shared clonotypes. Naive subsets generally had larger estimated clonotype richness than memory subsets did. Incomplete sequencing was indicated by rarefaction of sorted-subset datasets, despite the large sequencing depth. Sampling was restricted to blood, and TCR repertoires in tissues likely differ from the TCR repertoires found in blood. About 5% of naive CD4, more than 3% of naive CD8, about 2.5% of memory CD4, and less than 0.45% of memory CD8 clonotypes were shared across a few donors. Pairwise subsampling led to the expectation that sequencing depth would affect the degree of clonotype sharing among donors.

Using the deep immunoSEQ assay, TCR CDR3 regions were amplified from genomic DNA by multiplex PCR. For each cell subset, the extracted genomic DNA was distributed evenly across all wells of several immunoSEQ 96-well plates, and each plate served as one replicate. For sorted subsets, each replicate PCR was loaded with approximately 0.2 ug genomic DNA, equivalent to 30,000 or so T cell genomes. Purified libraries were measured with a Qubit 3.0 fluorometer, size-checked on a Bioanalyzer 2100, and measured again with the KAPA Library Quantification kit. Each immunoSEQ 96-well plate was sequenced on its own single-read 150-cycle Illumina NextSeq 550 flow cell. The authors' pipeline ran thus. Because only junctional sequences without quality scores were contained in the immunoSEQ output, filtering matching that applied to full-length reads could not be performed. Sequences were annotated with PyIR, a Python wrapper for IgBLAST v1.9, and V/J genes and CDR3 were assigned using IMGT germline references. Any read was removed if the V/J assignment was weak (E-value above 1e-6), the CDR3 was missing, or the read contained stop codons, out-of-frame junctions, or ambiguous translated residues. A V3J clonotype was defined by an identical inferred V gene, J gene, and CDR3 amino acid sequence. The percentage overlap between two repertoires was calculated by dividing the number of shared unique clonotypes by the size of the smaller repertoire. Repertoire richness was assessed with RTK rarefaction, the Chao1 estimator, and Recon v2.1 estimates of unobserved clonotypes. Generation probabilities for all TCRbeta clonotypes obtained by the gDNA method from a handful of donors were computed using OLGA. Here the immuneACCESS table is served through TCRdb, limited to in-frame sequences with V and J called. Missing clones are a known gap in these copies; in checked studies unresolved V genes cover under half, and the rest lacks a known reason. V and J calls and clone size are as listed in that table; D and trimming were resolved from the DNA. Here the sample has about 2.1 million clones; roughly 95% occur a single time. The ten top clones hold 1.5% to 2% of the sample.

CD8 naive samples consisted of CD45RO-negative cells that were positively selected for CCR7, yielding a CD45RA+CCR7+ population without TemRA cells. Donors were healthy HIV-negative adults with no recently reported acute infections or vaccinations. Only Caucasian adults living in Nashville, Tennessee, USA were represented among the donors. Blood was collected by leukapheresis, and PBMCs were isolated by Ficoll-Histopaque density gradient centrifugation and then cryopreserved in liquid nitrogen vapor phase. Analytical flow cytometry was used to check the purity and quantity of every magnetically sorted T cell population. Genomic DNA was isolated from each sorted fraction and quantified by UV absorbance on a Nanodrop 2000c.

Sequenced input: naive CD8+ T cells from PBMCs. The cell subset or site label of this sample denotes: CD45RA+CCR7+. The receptor was isolated from a man between 18 and 29 years old in good health. Some clones in this sample may be carry-over from other donors' samples. The chain joins TRBV7-9 to TRBJ2-3; the D gene cannot be named for sure. CDR3 region: CASSFDIRLADTQYF. The nucleotides read TGTGCCAGCAGCTTCGATATCCGTTTAGCAGATACGCAGTATTTT. Reference TRBV7-9 and TRBJ2-3 proteins supply the regions before and after the CDR3; the full variable domain is: DTGVSQNPRHKITKRGQNVTFRCDPISEHNRLYWYRQTLGQGPEFLTYFQNEAQLEKSRLLSDRFSAERPKGSFSTLEIQRTEQGDSAMYLCASSFDIRLADTQYFGPGTRLTVL.